This T cell receptor (beta chain) derives from a study of T cell responses to AZD1222 COVID-19 vaccine. Study context: Second doses at about 4 or about 12 weeks were pooled.

As regards this clone: Its antigen remains unknown.

TCRdb's table, derived via immunoSEQ multiplex PCR, lists solely in-frame clones and lacks some. Found here are 100,000 or so clones, roughly 89% of them singletons; the top ten hold about a sixth. The CDR3 totals 15 residues. Looked up from germline, CDR1 is MDHEN and CDR2 is SYDVKM. V lost 4 bases and J lost 3, with 12 bases in between. Broader study findings: Spike-specific TCR breadth rose after two AZD1222 doses, and depth rose as well. The donors showed a predominance of white British ancestry and of females, with possible underestimation of clonal diversity.

This TCR derives from an adult in good health. The chain recombines TRBV28 with TRBJ1-4, with D possibly TRBD1 on 5 matching bases. Source: peripheral blood, taken on day 0 of AZD1222 vaccination. CDR3 region: CASSYGDRSNEKLFF. DNA of the CDR3: TGTGCCAGCAGTTATGGGGACCGATCTAATGAAAAACTGTTTTTT.